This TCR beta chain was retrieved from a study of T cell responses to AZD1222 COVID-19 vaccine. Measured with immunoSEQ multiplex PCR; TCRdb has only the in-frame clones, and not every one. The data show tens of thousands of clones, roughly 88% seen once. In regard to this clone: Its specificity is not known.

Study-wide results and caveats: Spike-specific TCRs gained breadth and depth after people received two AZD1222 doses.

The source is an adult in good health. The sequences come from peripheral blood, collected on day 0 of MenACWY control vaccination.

As DNA, the CDR3 is TGTGCCAGCAGCTGGGACAGGGCGTACACTGAAGCTTTCTTT. Its protein is CASSWDRAYTEAFF. This chain uses TRBV28 with TRBJ1-1; 9 nucleotides agree with TRBD1. Trimming took 6 bases from V and 3 from J; bases not matched to a gene: 5. Germline loops: CDR1 MDHEN, CDR2 SYDVKM. The CDR3 is 14 amino acids.